This T cell receptor beta chain was captured by sequencing in a study of cytomegalovirus exposure and HLA in healthy donors. Vbeta (60) and Jbeta (13) primers were used in the PCR. Data came from immunoSEQ multiplex PCR; TCRdb stores just in-frame clones and leaves some out. This table has approximately 150,000 clones, 80% appearing once. Trimming pared 4 bases from V and 2 bases from J, leaving 16 bases between. The CDR3 loop spans 15 amino acids. Germline lookup yields CDR1 SGDLS and CDR2 YYNGEE. The study, taken as a whole, reports: Reports indicated that the classifier achieved high specificity and sensitivity in diagnosing cytomegalovirus status. Analysis was carried out at a later point, and it linked a missense DCLRE1C variant to TCR beta V- and J-gene trimming.

Regarding this clone: Its antigen is still unknown.

This TCR derives from a man younger than 40 in good health and CMV-seropositive. Material: PBMCs. The chain employs TRBV9 and TRBJ2-7; D gene ambiguous. CDR3 in amino acids: CASSPPFQSPYEQYF. CDR3 nucleotides: TGTGCCAGCAGCCCGCCGTTTCAGTCCCCCTACGAGCAGTACTTC.